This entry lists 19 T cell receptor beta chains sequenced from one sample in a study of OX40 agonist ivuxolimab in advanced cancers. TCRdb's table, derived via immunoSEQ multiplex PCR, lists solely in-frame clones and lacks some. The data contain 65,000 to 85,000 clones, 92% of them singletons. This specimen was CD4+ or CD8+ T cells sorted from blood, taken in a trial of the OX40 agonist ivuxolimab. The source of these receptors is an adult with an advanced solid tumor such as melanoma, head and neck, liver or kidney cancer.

CDR3 region: CASRPQGLNPDTQYF. CDR3 nucleotides: TGTGCCAGCAGGCCCCAGGGTCTTAACCCAGATACGCAGTATTTT. The rearrangement joins TRBV6-5 to TRBJ2-3; TRBD1 is a possible D gene (5 bases). CDR1 MNHEY and CDR2 SVGAGI come from the germline V gene. The CDR3 totals 15 residues. Trimming took 6 bases from V and 4 from J, leaving 17 bases between them.

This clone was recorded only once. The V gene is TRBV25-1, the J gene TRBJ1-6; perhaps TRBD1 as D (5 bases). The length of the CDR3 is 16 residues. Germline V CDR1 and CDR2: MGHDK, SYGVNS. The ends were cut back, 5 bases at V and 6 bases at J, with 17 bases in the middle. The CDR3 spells CASSPRGGEGNSPLHF. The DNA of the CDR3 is TGTGCCAGCAGTCCCAGAGGAGGGGAAGGTAATTCACCCCTCCACTTT.

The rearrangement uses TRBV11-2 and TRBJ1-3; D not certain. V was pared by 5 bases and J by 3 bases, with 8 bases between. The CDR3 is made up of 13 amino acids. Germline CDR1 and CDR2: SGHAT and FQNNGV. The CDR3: CASSQPGGNTIYF. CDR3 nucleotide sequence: TGTGCCAGCAGCCAACCAGGTGGAAACACCATATATTTT.

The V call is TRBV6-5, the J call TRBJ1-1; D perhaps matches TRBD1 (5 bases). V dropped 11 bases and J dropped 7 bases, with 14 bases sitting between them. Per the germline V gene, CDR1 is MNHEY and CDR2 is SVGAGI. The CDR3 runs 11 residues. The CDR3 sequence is CAARAGIEAFF. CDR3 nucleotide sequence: TGTGCCGCCCGAGCAGGGATTGAAGCTTTCTTT.

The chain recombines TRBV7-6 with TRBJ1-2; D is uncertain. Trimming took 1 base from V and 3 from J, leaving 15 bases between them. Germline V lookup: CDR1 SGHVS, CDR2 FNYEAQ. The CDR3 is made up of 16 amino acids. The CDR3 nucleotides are TGTGCCAGCAGCTTAGTGGACGGCCCGTTGGACTATGGCTACACCTTC. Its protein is CASSLVDGPLDYGYTF.

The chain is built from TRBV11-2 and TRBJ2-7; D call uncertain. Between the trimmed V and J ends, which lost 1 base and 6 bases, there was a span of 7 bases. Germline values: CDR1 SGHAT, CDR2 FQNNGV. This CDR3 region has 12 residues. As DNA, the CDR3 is TGTGCCAGCAGCTTAGCCGTCTCCGAGCAGTACTTC. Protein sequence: CASSLAVSEQYF.

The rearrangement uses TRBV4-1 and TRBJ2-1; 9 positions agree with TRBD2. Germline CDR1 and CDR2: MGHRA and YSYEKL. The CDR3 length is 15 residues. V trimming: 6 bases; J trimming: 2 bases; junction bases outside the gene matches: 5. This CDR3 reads CASRRIAGAYNEQFF. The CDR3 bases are TGCGCCAGCAGGAGGATAGCGGGGGCCTACAATGAGCAGTTCTTC.

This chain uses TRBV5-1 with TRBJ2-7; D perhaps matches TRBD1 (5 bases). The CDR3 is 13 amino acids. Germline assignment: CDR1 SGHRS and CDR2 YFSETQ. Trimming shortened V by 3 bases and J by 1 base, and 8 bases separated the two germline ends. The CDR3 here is CASSSTDSYEQYF. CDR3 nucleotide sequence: TGCGCCAGCAGCTCGACAGATTCCTACGAGCAGTACTTC.

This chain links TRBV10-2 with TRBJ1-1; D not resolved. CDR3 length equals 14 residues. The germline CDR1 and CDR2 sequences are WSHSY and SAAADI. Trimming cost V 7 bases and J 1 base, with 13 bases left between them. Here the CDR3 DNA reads TGCGCCAGCAAATCCCAACCCGCGAACACTGAAGCTTTCTTT. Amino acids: CASKSQPANTEAFF.

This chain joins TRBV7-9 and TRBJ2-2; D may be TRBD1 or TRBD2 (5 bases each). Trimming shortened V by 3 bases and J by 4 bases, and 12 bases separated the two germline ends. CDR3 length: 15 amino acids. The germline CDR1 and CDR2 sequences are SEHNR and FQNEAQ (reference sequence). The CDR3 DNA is TGTGCCAGCAGCTTGGGGGAGACCCCCACCGGGGAGCTGTTTTTT. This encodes CASSLGETPTGELFF.

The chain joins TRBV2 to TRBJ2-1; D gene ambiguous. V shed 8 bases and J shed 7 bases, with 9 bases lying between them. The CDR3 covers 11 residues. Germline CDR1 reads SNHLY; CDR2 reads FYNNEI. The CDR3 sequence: CASDSGNEQFF. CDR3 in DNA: TGTGCCAGCGATAGTGGGAATGAGCAGTTCTTC. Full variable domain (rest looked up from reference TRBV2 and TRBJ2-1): EPEVTQTPSHQVTQMGQEVILRCVPISNHLYFYWYRQILGQKVEFLVSFYNNEISEKSEIFDDQFSVERPDGSNFTLKIRSTKLEDSAMYFCASDSGNEQFFGPGTRLTVL.

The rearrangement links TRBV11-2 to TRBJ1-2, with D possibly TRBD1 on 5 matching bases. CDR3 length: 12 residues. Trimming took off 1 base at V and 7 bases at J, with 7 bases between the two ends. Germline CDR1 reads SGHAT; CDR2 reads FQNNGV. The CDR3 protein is CASSLVGGGYTF. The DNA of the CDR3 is TGTGCCAGCAGCTTAGTCGGGGGTGGCTACACCTTC.

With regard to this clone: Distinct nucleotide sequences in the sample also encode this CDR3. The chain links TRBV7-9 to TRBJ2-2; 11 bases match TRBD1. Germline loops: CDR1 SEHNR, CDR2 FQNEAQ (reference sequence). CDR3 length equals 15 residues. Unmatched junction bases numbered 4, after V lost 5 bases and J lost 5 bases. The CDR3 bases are TGTGCCAGCAGCCCCGGGACAGGGGGAACCGGGGAGCTGTTTTTT. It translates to CASSPGTGGTGELFF.

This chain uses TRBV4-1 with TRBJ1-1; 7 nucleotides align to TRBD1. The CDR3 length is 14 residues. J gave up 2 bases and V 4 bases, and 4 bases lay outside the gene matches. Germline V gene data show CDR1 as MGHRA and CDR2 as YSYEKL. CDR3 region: CASSPWTGNTEAFF. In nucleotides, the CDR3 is TGCGCCAGCAGCCCCTGGACAGGTAACACTGAAGCTTTCTTT.

The CDR3 loop reads CASSLQGNQETQYF. The CDR3 nucleotides are TGTGCCAGCAGCTTACAGGGGAATCAAGAGACCCAGTACTTC. This sequence joins TRBV7-3 and TRBJ2-5; weak D call: TRBD1 (6 bases). CDR3 length: 14 residues. Germline CDR1 and CDR2: SGHTA and FQGTGA. Trimming shortened V by 2 bases and J by 2 bases, and 9 bases separated the two germline ends.

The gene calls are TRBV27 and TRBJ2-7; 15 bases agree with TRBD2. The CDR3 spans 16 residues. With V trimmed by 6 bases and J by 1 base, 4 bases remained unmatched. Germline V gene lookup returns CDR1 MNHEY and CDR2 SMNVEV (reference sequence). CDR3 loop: CASSRGTSGGSYEQYF. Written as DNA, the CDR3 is TGTGCCAGCAGCCGCGGGACTAGCGGGGGGTCCTACGAGCAGTACTTC.

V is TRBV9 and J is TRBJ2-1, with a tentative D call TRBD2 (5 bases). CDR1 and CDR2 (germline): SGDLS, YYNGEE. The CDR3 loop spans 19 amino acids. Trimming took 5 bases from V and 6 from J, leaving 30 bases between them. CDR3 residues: CASSYSPFSDYSRFNEQFF. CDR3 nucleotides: TGTGCCAGCAGTTATAGCCCCTTCTCCGACTACTCCCGCTTCAATGAGCAGTTCTTC.

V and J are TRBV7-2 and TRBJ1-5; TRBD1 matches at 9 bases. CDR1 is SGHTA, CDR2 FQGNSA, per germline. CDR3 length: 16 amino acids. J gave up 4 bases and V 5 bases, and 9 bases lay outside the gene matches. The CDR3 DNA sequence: TGTGCCAGCAGCCGACCACCTGGGACAGGGAATCAGCCCCAGCATTTT. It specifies CASSRPPGTGNQPQHF. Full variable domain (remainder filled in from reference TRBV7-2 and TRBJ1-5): GAGVSQSPSNKVTEKGKDVELRCDPISGHTALYWYRQSLGQGLEFLIYFQGNSAPDKSGLPSDRFSAERTGGSVSTLTIQRTQQEDSAVYLCASSRPPGTGNQPQHFGDGTRLSIL.

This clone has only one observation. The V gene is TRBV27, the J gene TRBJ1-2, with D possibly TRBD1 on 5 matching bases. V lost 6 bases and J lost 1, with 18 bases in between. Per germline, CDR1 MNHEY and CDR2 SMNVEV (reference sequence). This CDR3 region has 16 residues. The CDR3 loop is CASSPSGGALNYGYTF. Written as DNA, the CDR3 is TGTGCCAGCAGCCCCTCGGGTGGGGCCCTTAACTATGGCTACACCTTC.